This T cell receptor (beta chain) was found in a study of PD-L1 blockade in urothelial cancer. Study context: Study patients had been treated with 0 to 3 previous chemotherapy regimens.

Method: immunoSEQ multiplex PCR; TCRdb's copy keeps in-frame clones and lacks some. The data show some 45,000 clones, around 81% seen once. With 5 bases removed from V and 2 bases from J, the gap between germline ends came to 13 bases. The CDR3 runs to 15 residues. Looked up from germline, CDR1 is MNHNS and CDR2 is SASEGT. The time point denotes: pretreatment peripheral blood. The chain joins TRBV6-1 to TRBJ1-5; maybe TRBD1 (5 bases). This TCR was sampled from a man in his sixties with urothelial cancer. The specimen comprised PBMCs, sampled around atezolizumab (anti-PD-L1) treatment. This chain's CDR3 is CASSTRVVGNQPQHF. CDR3 coding DNA: TGTGCCAGCAGTACCAGGGTGGTAGGCAATCAGCCCCAGCATTTT.